The sequence of this T cell receptor beta chain was determined in a study of chemoradiotherapy in HPV16-positive cancers. The CDR3 has 16 amino acids. V lost 11 bases and J 0 bases, leaving 20 bases between the germline ends. CDR1 and CDR2 from the germline V gene are LNHDA and SQIVND (reference sequence). Notes on the study in general: For HPV16-positive patients, expanding HPV-responsive T cells associated with longer recurrence-free survival.

Clones were read by immunoSEQ multiplex PCR, and TCRdb kept only the in-frame ones, dropping some. The sample has 9,500 or so clones, around 74% seen once. As to this clone: Its antigen remains unknown.

This chain joins TRBV19 and TRBJ2-1; D is tentatively TRBD1 or TRBD2 (5 bases each). The sequence was collected from a human donor with HPV-associated anogenital cancer. The biological material was taken from a patient who underwent chemoradiotherapy. The CDR3 reads CASNPRGTVSYNEQFF. The CDR3 coding sequence is TGTGCCTCTAACCCCCGGGGCACGGTCTCCTACAATGAGCAGTTCTTC.